This T cell receptor beta chain was captured by sequencing in a study of human T cells and chemical hapten exposure. Findings and limits, study-wide: TCRs above 1 in 1000 frequency stayed constant with DPC sensitization.

This CDR3 comprises 13 residues. The germline gives CDR1 SQVTM, CDR2 ANQGSEA. The V end lost 4 bases, the J end lost 6 bases, and 12 bases lay between the germline ends. Indicated time point: patch test 2, 6 weeks after DPC sensitization. The treatment was: therapeutic diphenylcyclopropenone sensitization with weekly scalp DPC. With regard to this clonotype: No antigen is known for it.

TCRdb reprocessed the RACE reads via MiXCR and lists one record per CDR3 protein. Of about 85,000 distinct CDR3 sequences in the sample, roughly 12% were seen once. This specimen was whole blood, taken in connection with sensitization to the hapten diphenylcyclopropenone (DPC). The rearrangement joins TRBV29-1 to TRBJ2-2; a possible D gene is TRBD2 (5 bases). The receptor's source is a man between 18 and 29 years old with alopecia areata. Some clones in this sample may be carry-over from other donors' samples. CDR3 sequence: CSVAPERAGELFF. CDR3 sequence (DNA): TGCAGCGTTGCCCCGGAGAGGGCCGGGGAGCTGTTTTTT.